This TCR beta chain was profiled in a study of shared clonotypes between healthy human individuals. Study results and caveats: Few donors restricted represented genetic and exposure-history diversity.

This clone was seen just once. The antigen is undetermined. Distinct nucleotide sequences in the sample also encode this CDR3. Measured with immunoSEQ multiplex PCR; TCRdb has only the in-frame clones, and not every one. The sample holds about 2.4 million clones; roughly 93% are singletons and the top ten take 0.35% to 0.45%. This CDR3 comprises 14 residues. Trimming left V 2 bases short and J 4 bases short, with 9 bases between. In germline, CDR1 is MNHNY, CDR2 SVGAGI (reference sequence). The receptor was isolated from a man in his late teens or twenties in good health. Some clones in this sample may be carry-over from other donors' samples. This chain links TRBV6-6 with TRBJ1-3; D might be TRBD1 (5 bases). What was sequenced was naive CD4+ T cells from PBMCs. Sample subset: CD45RA+ positively selected. The CDR3 nucleotides are TGTGCCAGCAGTTACCAGGGTAGCGGAAACACCATATATTTT. It encodes CASSYQGSGNTIYF.